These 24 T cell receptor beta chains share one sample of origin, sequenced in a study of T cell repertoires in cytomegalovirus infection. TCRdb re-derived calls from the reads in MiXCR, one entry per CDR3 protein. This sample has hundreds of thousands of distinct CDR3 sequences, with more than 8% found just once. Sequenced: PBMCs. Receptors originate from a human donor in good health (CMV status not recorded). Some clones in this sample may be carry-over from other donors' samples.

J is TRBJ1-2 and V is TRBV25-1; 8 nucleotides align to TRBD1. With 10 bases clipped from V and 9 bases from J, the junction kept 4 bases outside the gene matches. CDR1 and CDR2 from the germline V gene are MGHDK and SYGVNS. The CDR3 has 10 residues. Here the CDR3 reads CATGQESYTF. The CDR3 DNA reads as TGTGCCACGGGACAGGAGAGCTACACCTTC.

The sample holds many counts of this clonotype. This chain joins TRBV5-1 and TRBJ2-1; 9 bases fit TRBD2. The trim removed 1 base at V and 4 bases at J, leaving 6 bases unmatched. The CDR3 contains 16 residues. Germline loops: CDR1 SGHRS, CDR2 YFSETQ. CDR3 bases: TGCGCCAGCAGCTTGAGGGCTAGCGGGGTTTACAATGAGCAGTTCTTC. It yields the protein CASSLRASGVYNEQFF. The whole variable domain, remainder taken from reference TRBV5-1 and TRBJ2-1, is KAGVTQTPRYLIKTRGQQVTLSCSPISGHRSVSWYQQTPGQGLQFLFEYFSETQRNKGNFPGRFSGRQFSNSRSEMNVSTLELGDSALYLCASSLRASGVYNEQFFGPGTRLTVL.

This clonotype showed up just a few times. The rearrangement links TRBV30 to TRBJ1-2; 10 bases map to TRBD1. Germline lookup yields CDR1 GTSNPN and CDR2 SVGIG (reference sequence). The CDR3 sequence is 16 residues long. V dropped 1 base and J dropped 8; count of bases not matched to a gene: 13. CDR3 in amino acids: CAWSGLFPGQGNGYTF. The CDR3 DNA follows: TGTGCCTGGAGTGGCCTCTTCCCGGGACAGGGGAACGGCTACACCTTC. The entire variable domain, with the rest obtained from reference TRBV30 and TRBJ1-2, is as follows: SQTIHQWPATLVQPVGSPLSLECTVEGTSNPNLYWYRQAAGRGLQLLFYSVGIGQISSEVPQNLSASRPQDRQFILSSKKLLLSDSGFYLCAWSGLFPGQGNGYTFGSGTRLTVV.

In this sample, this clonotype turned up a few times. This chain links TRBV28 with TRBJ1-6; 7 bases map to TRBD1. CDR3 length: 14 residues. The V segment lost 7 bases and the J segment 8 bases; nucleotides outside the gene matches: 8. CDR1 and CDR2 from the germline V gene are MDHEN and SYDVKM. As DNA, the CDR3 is TGTGCCAGCACCACGGGGACAGCTTATTCACCCCTCCACTTT. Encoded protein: CASTTGTAYSPLHF.

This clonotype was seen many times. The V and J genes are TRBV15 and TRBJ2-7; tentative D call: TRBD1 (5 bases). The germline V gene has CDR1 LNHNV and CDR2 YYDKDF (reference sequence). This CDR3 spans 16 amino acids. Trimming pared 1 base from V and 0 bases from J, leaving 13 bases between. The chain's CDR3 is CATSRARGSSSYEQYF. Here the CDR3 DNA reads TGTGCCACCAGCAGAGCAAGGGGCTCCAGCTCCTACGAGCAGTACTTC.

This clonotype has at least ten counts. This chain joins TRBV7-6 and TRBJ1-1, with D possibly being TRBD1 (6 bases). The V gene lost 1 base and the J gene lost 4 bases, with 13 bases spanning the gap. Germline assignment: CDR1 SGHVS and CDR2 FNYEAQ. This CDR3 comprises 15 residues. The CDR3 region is CASSLEVSGATEAFF. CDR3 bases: TGTGCCAGCAGCTTAGAGGTTTCGGGGGCCACTGAAGCTTTCTTT.

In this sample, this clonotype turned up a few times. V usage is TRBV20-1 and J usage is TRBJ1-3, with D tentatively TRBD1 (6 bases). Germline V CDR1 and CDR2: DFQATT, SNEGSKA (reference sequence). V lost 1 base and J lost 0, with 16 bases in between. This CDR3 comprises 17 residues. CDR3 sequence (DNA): TGCAGTGCTAGAGGTGTCCAGGGGCCCGTCTCTGGAAACACCATATATTTT. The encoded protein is CSARGVQGPVSGNTIYF.

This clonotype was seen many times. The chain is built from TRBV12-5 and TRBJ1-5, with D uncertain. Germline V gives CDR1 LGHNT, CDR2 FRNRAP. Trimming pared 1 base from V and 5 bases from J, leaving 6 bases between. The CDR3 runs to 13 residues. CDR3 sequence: CASGLADYQPQHF. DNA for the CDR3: TGTGCTAGTGGTTTGGCAGATTATCAGCCCCAGCATTTT. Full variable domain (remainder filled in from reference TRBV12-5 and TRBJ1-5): DARVTQTPRHKVTEMGQEVTMRCQPILGHNTVFWYRQTMMQGLELLAYFRNRAPLDDSGMPKDRFSAEMPDATLATLKIQPSEPRDSAVYFCASGLADYQPQHFGDGTRLSIL.

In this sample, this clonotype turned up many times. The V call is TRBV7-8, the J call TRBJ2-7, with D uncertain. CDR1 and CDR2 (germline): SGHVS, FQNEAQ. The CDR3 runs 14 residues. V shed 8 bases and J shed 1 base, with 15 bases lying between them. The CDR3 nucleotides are TGTGCCAGCCGTAGGCAGAGATTTTCCTACGAGCAGTACTTC. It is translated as CASRRQRFSYEQYF.

The CDR3 bases are TGTGCCAGCAGCTTGGACAGGGGGAGGAGGAATGAGCAGTTCTTC. Protein: CASSLDRGRRNEQFF. The V gene is TRBV7-8, the J gene TRBJ2-1, with 10 nucleotides matching TRBD1. This CDR3 contains 15 residues. V lost 3 bases and J lost 7; bases outside the gene matches: 6. The germline gives CDR1 SGHVS, CDR2 FQNEAQ.

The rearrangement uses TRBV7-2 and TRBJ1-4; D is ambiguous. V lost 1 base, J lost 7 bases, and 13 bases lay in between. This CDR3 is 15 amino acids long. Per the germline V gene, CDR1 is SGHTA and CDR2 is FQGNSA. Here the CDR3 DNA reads TGTGCCAGCAGCTTAGAAGGGAGGCGAACTGAAAAACTGTTTTTT. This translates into CASSLEGRRTEKLFF.

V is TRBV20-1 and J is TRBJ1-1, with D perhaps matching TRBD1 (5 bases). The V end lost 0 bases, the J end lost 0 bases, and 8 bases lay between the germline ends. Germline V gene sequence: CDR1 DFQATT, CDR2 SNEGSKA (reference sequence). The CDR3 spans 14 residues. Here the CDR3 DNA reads TGCAGTGCTAGAGAGGGGCCCCTGAACACTGAAGCTTTCTTT. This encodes CSAREGPLNTEAFF.

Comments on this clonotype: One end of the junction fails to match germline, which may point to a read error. The CDR3 here is CASSSARMDNEQFF. CDR3 nucleotide sequence: TGTGCCAGCAGCTCAGCTAGGATGGACAATGAGCAGTTCTTC. V usage is TRBV5-3 and J usage is TRBJ2-1; D uncertain. TRBV5-3 is an ORF for which the function is uncertain. The CDR3 contains 14 residues.

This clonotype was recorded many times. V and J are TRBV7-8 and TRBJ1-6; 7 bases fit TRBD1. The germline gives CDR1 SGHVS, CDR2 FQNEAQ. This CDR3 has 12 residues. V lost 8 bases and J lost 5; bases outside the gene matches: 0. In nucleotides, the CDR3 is TGTGCCAGCGGGACAGATAATTCACCCCTCCACTTT. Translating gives CASGTDNSPLHF.

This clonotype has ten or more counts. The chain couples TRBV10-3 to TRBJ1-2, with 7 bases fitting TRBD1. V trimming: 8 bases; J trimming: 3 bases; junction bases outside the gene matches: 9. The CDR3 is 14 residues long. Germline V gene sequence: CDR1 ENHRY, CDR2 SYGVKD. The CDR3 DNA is TGTGCCATCCATTCGGGACAGCGTCACTATGGCTACACCTTC. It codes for CAIHSGQRHYGYTF.

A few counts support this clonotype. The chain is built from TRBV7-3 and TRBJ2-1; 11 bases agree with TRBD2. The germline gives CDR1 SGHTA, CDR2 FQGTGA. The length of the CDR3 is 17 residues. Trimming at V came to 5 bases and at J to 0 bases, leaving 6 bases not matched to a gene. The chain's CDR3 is CASSMTSGASSYNEQFF. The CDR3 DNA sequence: TGTGCCAGCAGCATGACTAGCGGGGCATCCTCCTACAATGAGCAGTTCTTC.

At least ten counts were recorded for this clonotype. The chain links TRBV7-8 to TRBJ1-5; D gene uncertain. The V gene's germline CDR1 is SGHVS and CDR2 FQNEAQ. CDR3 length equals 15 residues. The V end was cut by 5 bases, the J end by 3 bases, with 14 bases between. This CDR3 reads CASSRARLSNQPQHF. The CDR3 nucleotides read TGTGCCAGCAGCCGAGCCAGATTGTCCAATCAGCCCCAGCATTTT. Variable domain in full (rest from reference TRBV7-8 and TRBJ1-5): GAGVSQSPRYKVAKRGQDVALRCDPISGHVSLFWYQQALGQGPEFLTYFQNEAQLDKSGLPSDRFFAERPEGSVSTLKIQRTQQEDSAVYLCASSRARLSNQPQHFGDGTRLSIL.

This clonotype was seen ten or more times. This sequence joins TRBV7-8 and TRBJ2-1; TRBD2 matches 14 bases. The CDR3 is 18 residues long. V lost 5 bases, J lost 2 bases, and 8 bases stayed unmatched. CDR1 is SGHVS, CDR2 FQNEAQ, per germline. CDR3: CASSAWTSGGPPYNEQFF. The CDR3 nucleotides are TGTGCCAGCAGCGCTTGGACTAGCGGGGGGCCTCCCTACAATGAGCAGTTCTTC.

CDR3 amino acids: CASSPYGFNDGYTF. CDR3 coding DNA: TGTGCCAGTAGTCCCTACGGATTCAACGATGGCTACACCTTC. The chain joins TRBV19 to TRBJ1-2; no clear D. The CDR3 contains 14 residues. Trimming removed 5 bases from V and 6 bases from J, with 16 bases in between. Germline V gene lookup returns CDR1 LNHDA and CDR2 SQIVND (reference sequence).

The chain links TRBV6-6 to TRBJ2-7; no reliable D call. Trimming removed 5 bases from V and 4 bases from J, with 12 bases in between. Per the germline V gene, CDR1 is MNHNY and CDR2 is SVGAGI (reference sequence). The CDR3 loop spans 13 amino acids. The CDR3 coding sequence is TGTGCCAGCAGTGATTCGGGCCGGTACGAGCAGTACTTC. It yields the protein CASSDSGRYEQYF.

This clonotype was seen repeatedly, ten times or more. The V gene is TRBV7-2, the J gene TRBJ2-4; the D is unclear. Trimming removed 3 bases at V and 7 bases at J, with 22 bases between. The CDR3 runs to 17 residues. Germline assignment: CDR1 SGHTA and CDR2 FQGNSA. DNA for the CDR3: TGTGCCAGCAGCTTTGCGGCAGTAAGGGTCCGTACGAACATTCAGTACTTC. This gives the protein CASSFAAVRVRTNIQYF.

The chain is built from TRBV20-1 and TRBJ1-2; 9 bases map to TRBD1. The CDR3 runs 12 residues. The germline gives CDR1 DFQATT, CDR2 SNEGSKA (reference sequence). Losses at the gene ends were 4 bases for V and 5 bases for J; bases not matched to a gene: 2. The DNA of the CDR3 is TGCAGTGCTACGGACAGGGGTTATGGCTACACCTTC. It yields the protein CSATDRGYGYTF.

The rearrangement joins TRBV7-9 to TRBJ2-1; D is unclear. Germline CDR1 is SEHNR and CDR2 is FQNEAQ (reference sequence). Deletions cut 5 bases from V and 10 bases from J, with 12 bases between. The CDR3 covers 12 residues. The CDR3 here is CASSTTFGEQFF. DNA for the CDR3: TGTGCCAGCAGCACGACGTTTGGGGAGCAGTTCTTC.

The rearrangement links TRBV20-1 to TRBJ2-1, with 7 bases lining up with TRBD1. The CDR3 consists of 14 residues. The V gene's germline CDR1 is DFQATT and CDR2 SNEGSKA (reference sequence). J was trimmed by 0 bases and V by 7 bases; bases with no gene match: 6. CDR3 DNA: TGCAGTGGGCAACAGGGGAGCTCCTACAATGAGCAGTTCTTC. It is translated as CSGQQGSSYNEQFF.